This entry lists 21 T cell receptor beta chains sequenced from one sample in a study of blood T cell repertoires in COVID-19. Sequenced by immunoSEQ multiplex PCR; TCRdb stores in-frame clones only, minus some. Here the sample spans 150,000 to 200,000 clones, 75% to 85% being singletons. The sample taken for sequencing was peripheral blood. These receptors came from a human donor in a cohort sampled during active COVID-19.

Details on this clone: This specimen includes other DNA sequences encoding the same CDR3. The rearrangement uses TRBV7-3 and TRBJ2-1, with D possibly TRBD2 on 7 matching bases. The CDR3 runs 14 residues. Germline V gene lookup returns CDR1 SGHTA and CDR2 FQGTGA. V lost 3 bases, J lost 7 bases, and 13 bases lay in between. This chain's CDR3 is CASSFGGRANEQFF. The CDR3 DNA follows: TGTGCCAGCAGCTTCGGGGGGCGGGCTAATGAGCAGTTCTTC.

V is TRBV6-5 and J is TRBJ2-1, with 7 bases aligning to TRBD2. V trimming: 8 bases; J trimming: 5 bases; junction bases outside the gene matches: 9. In germline, CDR1 is MNHEY, CDR2 SVGAGI. This CDR3 is 14 amino acids long. CDR3 coding DNA: TGTGCCAGCTTGGGTGGCGGGAGACACAATGAGCAGTTCTTC. As protein: CASLGGGRHNEQFF.

This clone was counted only a few times. The V call is TRBV14, the J call TRBJ2-2, with no clear D. Germline CDR1 and CDR2: SGHDN and FVKESK. This CDR3 region has 13 residues. V was pared by 2 bases and J by 4 bases, with 5 bases between. CDR3 loop: CASSQYSTGELFF. CDR3 in DNA: TGTGCCAGCAGCCAATACAGCACCGGGGAGCTGTTTTTT.

This CDR3 reads CASSRKNGGAGYEQFF. CDR3 bases: TGTGCCAGCAGCCGGAAAAACGGGGGGGCGGGCTATGAGCAGTTCTTC. The V call is TRBV3-1 (or the pseudogene TRBV3-2), the J call TRBJ2-1; 8 bases match TRBD2. This CDR3 is built from 16 residues. CDR1 and CDR2 from the germline V gene are LGHDT and YNNKEL (reference sequence). V lost 4 bases and J lost 8; bases outside the gene matches: 13.

The chain is built from TRBV24-1 and TRBJ1-5; 10 bases align to TRBD1. The V gene's germline CDR1 is KGHDR and CDR2 SFDVKD. CDR3 length: 14 residues. V dropped 11 bases and J dropped 4; count of bases not matched to a gene: 7. The CDR3 DNA reads TGTGCCATTCGGGACAGGGGTCGTAATCAGCCCCAGCATTTT. As protein: CAIRDRGRNQPQHF.

This chain uses TRBV4-2 with TRBJ2-2, with a tentative D call TRBD1 (5 bases). The CDR3 is 15 residues long. Germline V gene lookup returns CDR1 LGHNA and CDR2 YNFKEQ. V dropped 2 bases and J dropped 2 bases, with 9 bases sitting between them. CDR3 DNA sequence: TGTGCCAGCAGCCAATCTGGGGCAAACACCGGGGAGCTGTTTTTT. Translating it yields CASSQSGANTGELFF.

V and J are TRBV12-3 or TRBV12-4 and TRBJ1-1; maybe TRBD1 (5 bases). The CDR3 covers 13 residues. Trimming left V 9 bases short and J 5 bases short, with 16 bases between. CDR3 DNA sequence: TGTGCCAGTTCAGGATTACCAGGGACTGAAGCTTTCTTT. It is translated as CASSGLPGTEAFF.

This chain uses TRBV24-1 with TRBJ1-5, with 9 bases fitting TRBD1. This CDR3 contains 15 residues. Germline lookup yields CDR1 KGHDR and CDR2 SFDVKD. V gave up 8 bases and J gave up 5 bases; unmatched junction bases: 9. The CDR3 protein is CATTGQGFLDQPQHF. Here the CDR3 DNA reads TGTGCCACCACCGGACAGGGGTTTCTAGATCAGCCCCAGCATTTT.

J is TRBJ1-1 and V is TRBV6-5; D unresolved. V was cut by 7 bases and J by 1 base, with 10 bases left in between. The CDR3 runs 13 residues. Germline assignment: CDR1 MNHEY and CDR2 SVGAGI. CDR3 sequence: CASIPMRNTEAFF. In nucleotides, the CDR3 is TGTGCCAGCATTCCCATGCGGAACACTGAAGCTTTCTTT.

The gene calls are TRBV28 and TRBJ2-7, with 8 bases identical to TRBD1. The V and J ends lost 2 bases and 4 bases, in that order; junction bases with no gene match: 7. From germline, CDR1 is MDHEN and CDR2 SYDVKM. The CDR3 contains 15 residues. The CDR3 loop reads CASSLPTGAGYEQYF. CDR3 coding DNA: TGTGCCAGCAGTTTACCGACAGGGGCCGGATACGAGCAGTACTTC. The full variable domain, in which reference TRBV28 and TRBJ2-7 provide the parts outside the CDR3, is DVKVTQSSRYLVKRTGEKVFLECVQDMDHENMFWYRQDPGLGLRLIYFSYDVKMKEKGDIPEGYSVSREKKERFSLILESASTNQTSMYLCASSLPTGAGYEQYFGPGTRLTVT.

The chain joins TRBV5-6 to TRBJ2-7; TRBD2 matches 7 bases. This CDR3 spans 15 amino acids. The ends lost 0 bases at V and 3 bases at J; junction bases unmatched: 6. Germline loops: CDR1 SGHDT, CDR2 YYEEEE. CDR3 coding DNA: TGTGCCAGCAGCTTGGCCGGGCTAGCGGTCTACGAGCAGTACTTC. Its translation is CASSLAGLAVYEQYF.

The chain joins TRBV10-3 to TRBJ2-7; 9 positions match TRBD2. The germline CDR1 and CDR2 sequences are ENHRY and SYGVKD. The J segment lost 1 base and the V segment lost 4 bases, leaving 5 bases of the junction unmatched. This CDR3 is 15 amino acids long. The CDR3 reads CAISGAGGVSYEQYF. Written as DNA, the CDR3 is TGTGCCATCAGTGGAGCGGGAGGCGTTTCCTACGAGCAGTACTTC.

V and J are TRBV4-3 and TRBJ2-7; 12 nucleotides match TRBD1. V shed 3 bases, J shed 7 bases, and the junction held 4 bases outside the gene matches. This CDR3 is 14 amino acids long. The germline gives CDR1 LGHNA, CDR2 YSLEER. CDR3 nucleotides: TGCGCCAGCAGCCAGGGACAGGGGGCGCGGGAGCAGTACTTC. Protein sequence: CASSQGQGAREQYF.

The table lists this clone with a count of one. The chain combines TRBV25-1 with TRBJ2-7; 7 positions agree with TRBD1. The germline V gene has CDR1 MGHDK and CDR2 SYGVNS. V lost 7 bases to trimming and J lost 5 bases; unmatched junction nucleotides: 8. This CDR3 contains 13 residues. In DNA form, the CDR3 reads TGTGCCAGCAACGACGACAGGGCCAACGAGCAGTACTTC. It is translated as CASNDDRANEQYF.

The CDR3 bases are TGTGCCAGCAGCCCGGGACTAGCGGGGGGGTGGAGCGAGCAGTACTTC. The encoded protein is CASSPGLAGGWSEQYF. The V and J genes are TRBV9 and TRBJ2-7; the match to TRBD2 covers 16 bases. With V trimmed by 4 bases and J by 6 bases, 7 bases remained unmatched. The CDR3 runs 16 residues. Germline lookup yields CDR1 SGDLS and CDR2 YYNGEE. Full variable domain (outside the CDR3, taken from reference TRBV9 and TRBJ2-7): DSGVTQTPKHLITATGQRVTLRCSPRSGDLSVYWYQQSLDQGLQFLIQYYNGEERAKGNILERFSAQQFPDLHSELNLSSLELGDSALYFCASSPGLAGGWSEQYFGPGTRLTVT.

V and J are TRBV24-1 and TRBJ2-3, with 9 bases matching TRBD1. The germline V gene has CDR1 KGHDR and CDR2 SFDVKD. The CDR3 is 16 amino acids. V trimming: 5 bases; J trimming: 2 bases; junction bases outside the gene matches: 7. This CDR3 is CATSVTTGGFTDTQYF. DNA of the CDR3: TGTGCCACCAGTGTAACGACAGGGGGATTCACAGATACGCAGTATTTT.

CDR3 sequence: CASSQEGDTRSYGYTF. In nucleotides, the CDR3 is TGCGCCAGCAGCCAAGAAGGGGACACTCGCTCCTATGGCTACACCTTC. The chain employs TRBV4-3 and TRBJ1-2; D perhaps matches TRBD1 (6 bases). The V gene lost 0 bases and the J gene lost 4 bases, with 15 bases spanning the gap. CDR3 size: 16 residues. The V gene's germline CDR1 is LGHNA and CDR2 YSLEER.

The chain uses TRBV7-2 and TRBJ2-7; D uncertain. The ends were cut back, 0 bases at V and 5 bases at J, with 14 bases in the middle. Germline V gene sequence: CDR1 SGHTA, CDR2 FQGNSA. The CDR3 loop spans 15 amino acids. DNA of the CDR3: TGTGCCAGCAGCTTAGCGGGCACTTACATGCACGAGCAGTACTTC. This encodes CASSLAGTYMHEQYF.

The chain employs TRBV6-5 and TRBJ1-3, with D possibly being TRBD1 (5 bases). The V and J ends lost 6 bases and 0 bases respectively, with 6 bases between them. Germline V CDR1 and CDR2: MNHEY, SVGAGI. This CDR3 is 13 amino acids long. CDR3 bases: TGTGCCAGCAGGGACATCTCTGGAAACACCATATATTTT. Amino acid sequence: CASRDISGNTIYF.

This clone was recorded once. The rearrangement links TRBV9 to TRBJ2-7; TRBD1 is a possible D gene (5 bases). From germline, CDR1 is SGDLS and CDR2 YYNGEE. Trimming cost V 0 bases and J 7 bases, with 20 bases left between them. The CDR3 extends over 16 amino acids. CDR3 sequence (DNA): TGTGCCAGCAGCGTAGTGGACACACGTTTCATGGGGGAGCAGTACTTC. It yields the protein CASSVVDTRFMGEQYF.

This clone was detected once. The chain combines TRBV19 with TRBJ2-7, with D perhaps matching TRBD2 (6 bases). The V gene lost 1 base and the J gene lost 2 bases, with 12 bases spanning the gap. In germline, CDR1 is LNHDA, CDR2 SQIVND (reference sequence). The CDR3 extends over 15 amino acids. This CDR3 is CASSIGAGPPYEQYF. The CDR3, as DNA: TGTGCCAGTAGTATAGGGGCGGGGCCTCCCTACGAGCAGTACTTC.